This TCR beta chain emerged from a study of T cell responses to AZD1222 COVID-19 vaccine. Study background: Analysis merged second doses at about 4 or about 12 weeks.

V dropped 5 bases and J dropped 2; count of bases not matched to a gene: 2. Germline V gene data show CDR1 as SGDLS and CDR2 as YYNGEE. This CDR3 spans 15 amino acids. TCRdb keeps only in-frame clones here, not all; method: immunoSEQ multiplex PCR. This table has 130,000 to 150,000 clones, 85% to 95% appearing once. J is TRBJ1-3 and V is TRBV9, with TRBD1 matching over 12 bases. This clonotype was obtained from an adult in good health. The sample was peripheral blood, taken on day 0 of AZD1222 vaccination. This chain's CDR3 is CASSGTGGAGNTIYF. CDR3 sequence (DNA): TGTGCCAGCAGTGGGACAGGGGGCGCTGGAAACACCATATATTTT.